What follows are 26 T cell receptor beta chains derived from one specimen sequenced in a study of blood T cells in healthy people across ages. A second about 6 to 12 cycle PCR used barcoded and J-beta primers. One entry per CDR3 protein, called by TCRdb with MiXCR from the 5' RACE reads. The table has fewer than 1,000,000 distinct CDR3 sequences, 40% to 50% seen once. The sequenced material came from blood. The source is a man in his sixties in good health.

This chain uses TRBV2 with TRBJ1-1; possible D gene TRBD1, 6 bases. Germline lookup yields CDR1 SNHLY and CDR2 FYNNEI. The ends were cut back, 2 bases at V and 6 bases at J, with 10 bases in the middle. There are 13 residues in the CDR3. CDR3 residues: CASSEIRGAEAFF. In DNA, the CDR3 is TGTGCCAGCAGTGAAATAAGGGGGGCTGAAGCTTTCTTT.

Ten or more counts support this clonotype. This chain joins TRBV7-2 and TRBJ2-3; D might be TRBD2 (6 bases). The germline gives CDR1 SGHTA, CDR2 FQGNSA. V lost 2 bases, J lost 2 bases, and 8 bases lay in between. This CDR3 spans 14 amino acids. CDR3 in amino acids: CASSLIAVTDTQYF. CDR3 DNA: TGTGCCAGCAGCTTAATAGCGGTCACAGATACGCAGTATTTT.

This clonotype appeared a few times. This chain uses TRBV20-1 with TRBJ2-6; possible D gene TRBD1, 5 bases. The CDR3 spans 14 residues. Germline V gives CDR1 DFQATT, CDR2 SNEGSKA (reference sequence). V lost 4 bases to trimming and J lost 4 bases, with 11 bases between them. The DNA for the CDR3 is TGCAGTGCTACTCCAGGGTCCGGGGCCAACGTCCTGACTTTC. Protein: CSATPGSGANVLTF.

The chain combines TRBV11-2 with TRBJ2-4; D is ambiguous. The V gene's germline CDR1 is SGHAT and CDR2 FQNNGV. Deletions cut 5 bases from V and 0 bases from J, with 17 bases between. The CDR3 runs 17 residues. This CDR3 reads CASSPSGQIVAKNIQYF. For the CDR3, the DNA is TGTGCCAGCAGCCCAAGTGGGCAAATCGTAGCCAAAAACATTCAGTACTTC.

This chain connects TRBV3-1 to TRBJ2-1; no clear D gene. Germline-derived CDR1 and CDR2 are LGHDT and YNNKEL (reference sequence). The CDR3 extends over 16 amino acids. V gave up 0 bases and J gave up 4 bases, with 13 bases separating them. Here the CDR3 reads CASSQDPGAIYNEQFF. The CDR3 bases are TGTGCCAGCAGCCAAGATCCAGGAGCGATTTACAATGAGCAGTTCTTC.

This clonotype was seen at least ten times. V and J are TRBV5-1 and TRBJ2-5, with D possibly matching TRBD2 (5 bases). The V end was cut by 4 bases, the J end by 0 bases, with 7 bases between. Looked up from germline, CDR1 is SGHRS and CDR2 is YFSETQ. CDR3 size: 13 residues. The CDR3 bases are TGCGCCAGCAGCCCCGGGAACCAAGAGACCCAGTACTTC. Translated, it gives CASSPGNQETQYF. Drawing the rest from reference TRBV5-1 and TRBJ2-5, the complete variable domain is KAGVTQTPRYLIKTRGQQVTLSCSPISGHRSVSWYQQTPGQGLQFLFEYFSETQRNKGNFPGRFSGRQFSNSRSEMNVSTLELGDSALYLCASSPGNQETQYFGPGTRLLVL.

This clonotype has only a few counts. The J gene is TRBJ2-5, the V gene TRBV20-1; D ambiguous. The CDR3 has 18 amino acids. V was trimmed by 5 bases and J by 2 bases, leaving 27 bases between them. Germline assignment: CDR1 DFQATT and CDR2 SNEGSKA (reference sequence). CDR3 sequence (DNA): TGCAGTGCTTCAGACCCGGTCTCCAGTACCTGGGTTCAAGAGACCCAGTACTTC. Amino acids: CSASDPVSSTWVQETQYF.

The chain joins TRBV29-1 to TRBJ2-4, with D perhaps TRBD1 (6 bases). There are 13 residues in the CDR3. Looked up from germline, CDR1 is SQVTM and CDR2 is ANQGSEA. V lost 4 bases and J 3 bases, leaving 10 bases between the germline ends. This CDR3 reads CSVVFRGKNIQYF. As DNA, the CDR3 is TGCAGCGTTGTTTTCAGGGGCAAAAACATTCAGTACTTC. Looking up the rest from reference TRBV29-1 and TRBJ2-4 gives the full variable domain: SAVISQKPSRDICQRGTSLTIQCQVDSQVTMMFWYRQQPGQSLTLIATANQGSEATYESGFVIDKFPISRPNLTFSTLTVSNMSPEDSSIYLCSVVFRGKNIQYFGAGTRLSVL.

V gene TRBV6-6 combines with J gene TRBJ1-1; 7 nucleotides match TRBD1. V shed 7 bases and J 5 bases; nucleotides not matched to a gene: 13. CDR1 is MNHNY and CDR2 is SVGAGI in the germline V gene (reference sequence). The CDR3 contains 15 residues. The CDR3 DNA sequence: TGTGCCAGCACCGACGGACAACAGGGGAGAACTGAAGCTTTCTTT. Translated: CASTDGQQGRTEAFF.

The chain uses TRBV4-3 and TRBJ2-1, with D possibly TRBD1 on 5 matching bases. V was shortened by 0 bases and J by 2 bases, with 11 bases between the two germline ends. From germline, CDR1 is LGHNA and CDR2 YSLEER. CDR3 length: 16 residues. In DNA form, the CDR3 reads TGCGCCAGCAGCCAAGAATACAGGCCAACCTACAATGAGCAGTTCTTC. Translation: CASSQEYRPTYNEQFF.

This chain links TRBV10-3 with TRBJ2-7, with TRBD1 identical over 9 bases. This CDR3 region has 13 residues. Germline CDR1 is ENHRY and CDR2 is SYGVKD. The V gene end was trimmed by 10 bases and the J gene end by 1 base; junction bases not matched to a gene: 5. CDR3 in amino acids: CATHGQGSYEQYF. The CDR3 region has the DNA TGTGCCACCCACGGACAGGGGTCCTACGAGCAGTACTTC.

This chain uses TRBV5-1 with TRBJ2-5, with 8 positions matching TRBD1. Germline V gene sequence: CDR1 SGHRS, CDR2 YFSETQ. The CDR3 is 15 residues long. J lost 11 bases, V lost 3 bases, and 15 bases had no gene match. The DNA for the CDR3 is TGCGCCAGCAGCTCAAGACAGGGGTTTGGCAATGAGCAGTACTTC. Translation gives CASSSRQGFGNEQYF.

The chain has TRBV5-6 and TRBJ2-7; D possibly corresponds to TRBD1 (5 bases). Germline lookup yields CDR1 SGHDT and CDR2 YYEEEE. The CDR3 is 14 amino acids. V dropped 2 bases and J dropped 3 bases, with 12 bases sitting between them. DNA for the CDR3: TGTGCCAGCAGCTTCTTCGACAGAATCTACGAGCAGTACTTC. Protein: CASSFFDRIYEQYF.

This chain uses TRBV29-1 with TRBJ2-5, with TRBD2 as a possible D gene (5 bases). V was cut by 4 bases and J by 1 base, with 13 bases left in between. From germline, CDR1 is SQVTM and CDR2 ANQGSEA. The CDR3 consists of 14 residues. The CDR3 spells CSVVPLVGQETQYF. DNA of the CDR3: TGCAGCGTTGTACCACTAGTGGGCCAAGAGACCCAGTACTTC.

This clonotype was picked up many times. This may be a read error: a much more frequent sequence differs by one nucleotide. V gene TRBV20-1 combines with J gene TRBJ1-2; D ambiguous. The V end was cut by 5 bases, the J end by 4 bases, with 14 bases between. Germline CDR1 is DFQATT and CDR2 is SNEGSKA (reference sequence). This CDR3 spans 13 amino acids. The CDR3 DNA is TGCAGTGCTGCTCGGATCCCTTCCTATGGCTACACCTTC. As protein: CSAARIPSYGYTF.

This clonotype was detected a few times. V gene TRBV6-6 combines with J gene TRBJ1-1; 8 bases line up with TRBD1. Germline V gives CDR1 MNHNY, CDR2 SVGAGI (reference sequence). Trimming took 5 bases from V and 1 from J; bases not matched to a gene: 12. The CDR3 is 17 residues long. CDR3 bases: TGTGCCAGCAGTACCTCTCGCAGGGGGCGTAAGAACACTGAAGCTTTCTTT. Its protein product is CASSTSRRGRKNTEAFF.

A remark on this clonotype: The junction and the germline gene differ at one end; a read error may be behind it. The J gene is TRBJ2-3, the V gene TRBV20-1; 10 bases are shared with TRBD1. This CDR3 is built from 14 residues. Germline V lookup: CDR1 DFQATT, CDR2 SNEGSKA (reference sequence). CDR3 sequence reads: CSAGATGGTDTQYF. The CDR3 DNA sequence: TGCAGTGCTGGGGCGACAGGGGGCACTGATACGCAGTATTTT.

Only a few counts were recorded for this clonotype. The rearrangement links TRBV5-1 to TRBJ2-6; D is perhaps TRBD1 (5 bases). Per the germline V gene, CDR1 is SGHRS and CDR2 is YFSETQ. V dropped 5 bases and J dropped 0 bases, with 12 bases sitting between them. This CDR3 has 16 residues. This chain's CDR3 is CASSGAALSGANVLTF. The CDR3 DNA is TGCGCCAGCAGTGGGGCTGCACTCTCTGGGGCCAACGTCCTGACTTTC.

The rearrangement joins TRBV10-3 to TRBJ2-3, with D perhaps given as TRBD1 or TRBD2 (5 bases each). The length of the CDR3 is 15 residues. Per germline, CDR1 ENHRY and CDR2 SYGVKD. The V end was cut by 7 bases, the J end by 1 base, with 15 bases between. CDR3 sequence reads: CAITRTGQGTDTQYF. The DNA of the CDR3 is TGTGCCATCACCCGGACGGGGCAAGGCACAGATACGCAGTATTTT.

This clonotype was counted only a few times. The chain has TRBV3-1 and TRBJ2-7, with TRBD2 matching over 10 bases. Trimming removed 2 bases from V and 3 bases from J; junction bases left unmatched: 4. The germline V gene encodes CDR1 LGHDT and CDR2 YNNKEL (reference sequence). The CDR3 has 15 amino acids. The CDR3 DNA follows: TGTGCCAGCAGCCAATCGACTAGCGGGTTCTACGAGCAGTACTTC. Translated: CASSQSTSGFYEQYF.

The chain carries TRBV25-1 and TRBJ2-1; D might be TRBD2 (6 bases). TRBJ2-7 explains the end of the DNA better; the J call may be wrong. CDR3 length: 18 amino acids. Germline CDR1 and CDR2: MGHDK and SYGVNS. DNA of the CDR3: TGTGCCAGCAGTGAATTTAGGAACGGGGGTGGGACCTACAATGAGCAGTACTTC. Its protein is CASSEFRNGGGTYNEQYF.

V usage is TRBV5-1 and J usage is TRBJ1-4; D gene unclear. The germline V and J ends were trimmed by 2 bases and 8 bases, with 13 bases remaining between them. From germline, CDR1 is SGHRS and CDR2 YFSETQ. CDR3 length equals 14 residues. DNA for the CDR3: TGCGCCAGCAGCTTCCGGGTCGATAACGAAAAACTGTTTTTT. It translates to CASSFRVDNEKLFF.

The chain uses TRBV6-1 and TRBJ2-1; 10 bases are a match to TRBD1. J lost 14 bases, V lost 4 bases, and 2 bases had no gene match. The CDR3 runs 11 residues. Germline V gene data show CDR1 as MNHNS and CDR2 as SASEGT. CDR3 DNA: TGTGCCAGCAGTGTTGGGACAGGGGAGTTCTTC. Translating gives CASSVGTGEFF.

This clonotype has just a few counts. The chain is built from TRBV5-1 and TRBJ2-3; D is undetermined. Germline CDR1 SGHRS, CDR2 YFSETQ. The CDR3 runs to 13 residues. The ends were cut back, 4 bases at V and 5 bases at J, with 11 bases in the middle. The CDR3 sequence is CASSVDHKDTQYF. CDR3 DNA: TGCGCCAGCAGCGTAGACCACAAAGATACGCAGTATTTT. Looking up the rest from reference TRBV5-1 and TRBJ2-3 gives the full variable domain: KAGVTQTPRYLIKTRGQQVTLSCSPISGHRSVSWYQQTPGQGLQFLFEYFSETQRNKGNFPGRFSGRQFSNSRSEMNVSTLELGDSALYLCASSVDHKDTQYFGPGTRLTVL.

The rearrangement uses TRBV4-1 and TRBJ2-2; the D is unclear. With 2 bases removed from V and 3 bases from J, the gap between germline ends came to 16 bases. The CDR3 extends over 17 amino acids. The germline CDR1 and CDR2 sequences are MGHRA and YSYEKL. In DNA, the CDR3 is TGCGCCAGCAGCCAAAGAGGCGAGGCAGAGTACACCGGGGAGCTGTTTTTT. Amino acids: CASSQRGEAEYTGELFF.

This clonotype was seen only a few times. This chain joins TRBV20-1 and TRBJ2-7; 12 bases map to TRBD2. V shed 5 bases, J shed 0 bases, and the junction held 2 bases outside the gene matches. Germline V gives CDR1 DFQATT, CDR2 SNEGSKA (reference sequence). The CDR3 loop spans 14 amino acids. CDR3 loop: CSAGLAGSSYEQYF. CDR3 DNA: TGCAGTGCTGGACTAGCGGGAAGCTCCTACGAGCAGTACTTC.